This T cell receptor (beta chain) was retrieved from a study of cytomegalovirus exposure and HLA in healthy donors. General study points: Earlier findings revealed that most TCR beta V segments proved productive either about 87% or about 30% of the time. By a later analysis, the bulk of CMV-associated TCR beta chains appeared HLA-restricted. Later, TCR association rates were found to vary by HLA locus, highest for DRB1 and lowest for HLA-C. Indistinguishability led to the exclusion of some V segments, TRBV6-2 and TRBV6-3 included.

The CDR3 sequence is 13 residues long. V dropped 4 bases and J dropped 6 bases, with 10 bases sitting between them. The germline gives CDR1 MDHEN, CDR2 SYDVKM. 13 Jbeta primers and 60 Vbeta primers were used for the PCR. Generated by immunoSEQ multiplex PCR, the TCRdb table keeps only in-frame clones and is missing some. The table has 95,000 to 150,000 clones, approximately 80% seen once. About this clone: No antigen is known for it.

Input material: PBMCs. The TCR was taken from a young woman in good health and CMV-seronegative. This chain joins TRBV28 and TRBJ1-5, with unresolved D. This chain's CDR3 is CASSYILLQPQHF. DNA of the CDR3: TGTGCCAGCAGTTACATCCTCCTTCAGCCCCAGCATTTT.